This T cell receptor (beta chain) was identified in a study of blood T cell repertoires in COVID-19. Whole-study context: The analysed material was cDNA or gDNA that came from T cells, B-cell-depleted T cells, or PBMCs.

The repertoire was sequenced with immunoSEQ multiplex PCR; TCRdb's copy has only in-frame clones and lacks some. The repertoire holds 360,000 or so clones, roughly 91% seen once, with 1.5% to 2% in the top ten. With V trimmed by 0 bases and J by 0 bases, 10 bases remained unmatched. The length of the CDR3 is 18 residues. Germline CDR1 is SGDLS and CDR2 is YYNGEE. The clonotype comes from a woman aged 25 to 39 who had recovered from COVID-19. This chain uses TRBV9 with TRBJ2-3; 7 bases align to TRBD2. The sequenced material came from PBMCs or T cells enriched from blood (not recorded which). CDR3 protein: CASSVGLLGEGSTDTQYF. In nucleotides, the CDR3 is TGTGCCAGCAGCGTAGGACTTCTGGGGGAGGGTAGCACAGATACGCAGTATTTT. Drawing the rest from reference TRBV9 and TRBJ2-3, the complete variable domain is DSGVTQTPKHLITATGQRVTLRCSPRSGDLSVYWYQQSLDQGLQFLIQYYNGEERAKGNILERFSAQQFPDLHSELNLSSLELGDSALYFCASSVGLLGEGSTDTQYFGPGTRLTVL.